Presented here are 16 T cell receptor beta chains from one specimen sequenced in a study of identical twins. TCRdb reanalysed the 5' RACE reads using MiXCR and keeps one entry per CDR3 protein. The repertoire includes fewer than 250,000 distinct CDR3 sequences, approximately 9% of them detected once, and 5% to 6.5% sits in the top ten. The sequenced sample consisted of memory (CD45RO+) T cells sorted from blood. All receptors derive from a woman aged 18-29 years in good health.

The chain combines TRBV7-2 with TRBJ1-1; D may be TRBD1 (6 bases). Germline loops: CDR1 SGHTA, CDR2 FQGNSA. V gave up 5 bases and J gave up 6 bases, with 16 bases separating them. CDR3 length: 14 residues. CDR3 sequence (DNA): TGTGCCAGCAGCGCCAGGGGCAAAGGGGCTGAAGCTTTCTTT. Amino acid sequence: CASSARGKGAEAFF.

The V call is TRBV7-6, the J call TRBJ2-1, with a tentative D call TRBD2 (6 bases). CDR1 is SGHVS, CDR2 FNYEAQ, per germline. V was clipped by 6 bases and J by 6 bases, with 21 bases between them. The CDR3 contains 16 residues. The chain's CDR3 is CASSPISGGPGNEQFF. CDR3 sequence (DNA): TGTGCCAGCAGTCCTATTAGCGGCGGACCAGGCAATGAGCAGTTCTTC.

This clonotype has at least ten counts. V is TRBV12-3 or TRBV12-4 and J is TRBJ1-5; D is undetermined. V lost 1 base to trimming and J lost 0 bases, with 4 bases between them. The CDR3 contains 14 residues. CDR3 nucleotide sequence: TGTGCCAGCAGTTTAGATCATAGCAATCAGCCCCAGCATTTT. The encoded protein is CASSLDHSNQPQHF.

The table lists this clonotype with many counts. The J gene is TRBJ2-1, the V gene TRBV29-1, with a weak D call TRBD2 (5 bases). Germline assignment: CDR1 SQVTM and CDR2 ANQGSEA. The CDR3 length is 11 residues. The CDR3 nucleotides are TGCAGTGGGAGCTCCTACAATGAGCAGTTCTTC. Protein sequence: CSGSSYNEQFF.

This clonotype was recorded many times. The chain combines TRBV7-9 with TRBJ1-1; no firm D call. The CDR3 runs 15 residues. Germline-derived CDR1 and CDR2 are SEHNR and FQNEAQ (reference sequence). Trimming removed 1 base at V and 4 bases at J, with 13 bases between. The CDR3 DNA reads TGTGCCAGCAGCTTAGATGGGCTGGGATCCACTGAAGCTTTCTTT. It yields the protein CASSLDGLGSTEAFF.

CDR3 sequence reads: CASKGQQSGTQYF. The DNA for the CDR3 is TGTGCCAGCAAGGGACAGCAAAGCGGGACCCAGTACTTC. The rearrangement links TRBV7-9 to TRBJ2-5; 7 bases are a match to TRBD1. The CDR3 contains 13 residues. CDR1 is SEHNR, CDR2 FQNEAQ, per germline (reference sequence). With 7 bases clipped from V and 7 bases from J, the junction kept 9 bases outside the gene matches. The full variable domain, completed using reference TRBV7-9 and TRBJ2-5, is DTGVSQNPRHKITKRGQNVTFRCDPISEHNRLYWYRQTLGQGPEFLTYFQNEAQLEKSRLLSDRFSAERPKGSFSTLEIQRTEQGDSAMYLCASKGQQSGTQYFGPGTRLLVL.

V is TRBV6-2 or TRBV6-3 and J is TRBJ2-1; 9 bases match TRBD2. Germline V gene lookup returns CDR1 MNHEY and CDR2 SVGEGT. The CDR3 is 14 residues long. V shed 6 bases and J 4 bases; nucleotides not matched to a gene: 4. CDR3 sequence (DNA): TGTGCCAGCAGGGTTAGCGGGGGATACAATGAGCAGTTCTTC. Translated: CASRVSGGYNEQFF.

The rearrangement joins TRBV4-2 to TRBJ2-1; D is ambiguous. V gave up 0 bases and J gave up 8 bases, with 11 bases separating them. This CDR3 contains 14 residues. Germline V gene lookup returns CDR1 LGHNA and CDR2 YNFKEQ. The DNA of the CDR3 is TGTGCCAGCAGCCAAGACCGAAATTCGGATGAGCAGTTCTTC. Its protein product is CASSQDRNSDEQFF.

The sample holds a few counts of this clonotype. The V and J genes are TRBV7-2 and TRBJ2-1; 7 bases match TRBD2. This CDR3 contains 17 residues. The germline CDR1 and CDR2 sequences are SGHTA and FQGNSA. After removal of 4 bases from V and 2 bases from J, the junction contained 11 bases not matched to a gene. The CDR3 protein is CASSSYGGRATYNEQFF. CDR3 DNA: TGTGCCAGCAGCTCCTATGGGGGGAGGGCCACCTACAATGAGCAGTTCTTC.

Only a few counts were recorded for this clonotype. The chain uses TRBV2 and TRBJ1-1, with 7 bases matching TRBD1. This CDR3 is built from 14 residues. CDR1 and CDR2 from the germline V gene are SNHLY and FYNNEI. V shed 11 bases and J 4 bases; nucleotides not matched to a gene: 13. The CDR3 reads CARGGGERSTEAFF. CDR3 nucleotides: TGTGCCCGGGGAGGGGGCGAAAGATCCACTGAAGCTTTCTTT.

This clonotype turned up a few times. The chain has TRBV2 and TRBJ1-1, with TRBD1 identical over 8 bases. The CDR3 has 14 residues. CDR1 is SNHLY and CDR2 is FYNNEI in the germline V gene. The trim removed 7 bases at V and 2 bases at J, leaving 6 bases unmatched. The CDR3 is CASTFGQGNTEAFF. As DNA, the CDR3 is TGTGCCAGCACCTTCGGACAGGGAAACACTGAAGCTTTCTTT.

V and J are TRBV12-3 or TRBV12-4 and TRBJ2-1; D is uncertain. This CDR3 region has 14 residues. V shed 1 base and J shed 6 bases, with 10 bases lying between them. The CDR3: CASSLGEPSNEQFF. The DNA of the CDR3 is TGTGCCAGCAGTTTAGGGGAACCGTCCAATGAGCAGTTCTTC.

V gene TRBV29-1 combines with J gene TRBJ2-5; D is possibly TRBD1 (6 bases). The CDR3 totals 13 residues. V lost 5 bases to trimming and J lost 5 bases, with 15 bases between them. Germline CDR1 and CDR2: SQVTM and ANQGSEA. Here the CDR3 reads CSVRGGSVETQYF. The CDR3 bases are TGCAGCGTTCGAGGGGGAAGTGTTGAGACCCAGTACTTC. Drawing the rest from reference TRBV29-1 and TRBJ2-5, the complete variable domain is SAVISQKPSRDICQRGTSLTIQCQVDSQVTMMFWYRQQPGQSLTLIATANQGSEATYESGFVIDKFPISRPNLTFSTLTVSNMSPEDSSIYLCSVRGGSVETQYFGPGTRLLVL.

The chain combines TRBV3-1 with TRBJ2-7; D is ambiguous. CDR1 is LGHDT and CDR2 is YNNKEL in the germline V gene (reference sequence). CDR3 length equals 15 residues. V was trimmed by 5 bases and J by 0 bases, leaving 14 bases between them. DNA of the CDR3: TGTGCCAGCAGCGTCAGCCTCAATCCCTCCTACGAGCAGTACTTC. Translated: CASSVSLNPSYEQYF.

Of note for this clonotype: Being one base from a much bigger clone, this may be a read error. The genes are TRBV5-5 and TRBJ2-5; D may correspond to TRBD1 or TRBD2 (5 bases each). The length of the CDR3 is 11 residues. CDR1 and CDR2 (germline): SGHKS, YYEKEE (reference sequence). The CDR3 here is CASSDFGTLYF. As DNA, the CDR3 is TGTGCCAGCAGCGATTTTGGGACCCTGTACTTC.

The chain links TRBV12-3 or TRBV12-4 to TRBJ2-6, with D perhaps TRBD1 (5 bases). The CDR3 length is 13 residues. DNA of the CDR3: TGTGCTTTCAGACAGCCTGGGGCCAACGTCCTGACTTTC. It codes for CAFRQPGANVLTF.